This entry features one T cell receptor beta chain sequence. Germline-derived CDR1 and CDR2 are LNHDA and SQIVND (reference sequence). The germline V and J ends were trimmed by 5 bases and 3 bases, with 19 bases remaining between them. The CDR3 contains 16 residues. The sample comes from a study of T cell changes during pregnancy in multiple sclerosis. This table comes from immunoSEQ multiplex PCR, and its TCRdb copy is limited to in-frame clones, with some not included. The sample shows some 67,000 clones, more than 85% of them seen only once. This rearrangement joins TRBV19 to TRBJ2-5; tentative D call: TRBD2 (6 bases). Sample: peripheral blood, taken in the first trimester of pregnancy. This clonotype was sampled from a female donor with multiple sclerosis, enrolled in a pregnancy study. The DNA for the CDR3 is TGTGCCAGTAGTCCCGCCCGCTGGGGCGGGGAAGAGACCCAGTACTTC. Translating gives CASSPARWGGEETQYF.